Described below is a single TCR beta chain sequence and its context. This record belongs to a study of blood T cells in healthy people across ages. Investigators took 9.5 to 10 milliliters of peripheral blood from every donor. This CDR3 contains 15 residues. J was trimmed by 4 bases and V by 4 bases; bases with no gene match: 8. Germline CDR1 SGHTA, CDR2 FQGNSA. Alongside a J-beta primer mix, a sample-barcoded 5' primer served in a second PCR lasting about 7 to 12 cycles. At least 3 million CDR3-containing paired-end reads were obtained per sample. TCRdb passed the 5' RACE reads through MiXCR, listing each CDR3 protein once. The profile covers approximately 1.5 million distinct CDR3 sequences, with less than 45% appearing a single time and approximately 4% taken by the ten largest.

This receptor was identified in a woman aged 18-29 years in good health. The sequenced sample was blood. The chain combines TRBV7-2 with TRBJ2-7; 9 bases agree with TRBD2. The CDR3 sequence is CASSCSSGGQYEQYF. The CDR3 nucleotides are TGTGCCAGCAGCTGCTCGAGCGGGGGGCAGTACGAGCAGTACTTC. Full variable domain (remainder filled in from reference TRBV7-2 and TRBJ2-7): GAGVSQSPSNKVTEKGKDVELRCDPISGHTALYWYRQSLGQGLEFLIYFQGNSAPDKSGLPSDRFSAERTGGSVSTLTIQRTQQEDSAVYLCASSCSSGGQYEQYFGPGTRLTVT.